This T cell receptor (beta chain) stems from a study of T cell repertoires in cytomegalovirus infection. Overall study: It was the public TCR beta signatures that indicated both CMV infection and matching HLA type. General observations from the study: The cumulative frequency of public TCR beta families identified carriers of CMV plus the relevant HLA. Ex vivo, HLA-C-restricted CMV-specific TCR beta clonotypes prevailed over the rest of the response.

TCRdb reprocessed the reads via MiXCR and lists one record per CDR3 protein. The data show 200,000 or so distinct CDR3 sequences, approximately 19% seen once. Deletions cut 5 bases from V and 6 bases from J, with 14 bases between. The CDR3 runs 14 residues. Germline V lookup: CDR1 MDHEN, CDR2 SYDVKM. This clonotype was seen a few times. The antigen is undetermined. Sequencing used PBMCs. The TCR comes from a human donor in good health (CMV status not recorded). Some clones in this sample may be carry-over from other donors' samples. This chain links TRBV28 with TRBJ2-1, with D perhaps being TRBD1 or TRBD2 (5 bases each). The CDR3 DNA reads TGTGCCAGCAGTCTCCGGGGACGAAGCAATGAGCAGTTCTTC. This sequence encodes CASSLRGRSNEQFF. Full variable domain (missing parts from reference TRBV28 and TRBJ2-1): DVKVTQSSRYLVKRTGEKVFLECVQDMDHENMFWYRQDPGLGLRLIYFSYDVKMKEKGDIPEGYSVSREKKERFSLILESASTNQTSMYLCASSLRGRSNEQFFGPGTRLTVL.